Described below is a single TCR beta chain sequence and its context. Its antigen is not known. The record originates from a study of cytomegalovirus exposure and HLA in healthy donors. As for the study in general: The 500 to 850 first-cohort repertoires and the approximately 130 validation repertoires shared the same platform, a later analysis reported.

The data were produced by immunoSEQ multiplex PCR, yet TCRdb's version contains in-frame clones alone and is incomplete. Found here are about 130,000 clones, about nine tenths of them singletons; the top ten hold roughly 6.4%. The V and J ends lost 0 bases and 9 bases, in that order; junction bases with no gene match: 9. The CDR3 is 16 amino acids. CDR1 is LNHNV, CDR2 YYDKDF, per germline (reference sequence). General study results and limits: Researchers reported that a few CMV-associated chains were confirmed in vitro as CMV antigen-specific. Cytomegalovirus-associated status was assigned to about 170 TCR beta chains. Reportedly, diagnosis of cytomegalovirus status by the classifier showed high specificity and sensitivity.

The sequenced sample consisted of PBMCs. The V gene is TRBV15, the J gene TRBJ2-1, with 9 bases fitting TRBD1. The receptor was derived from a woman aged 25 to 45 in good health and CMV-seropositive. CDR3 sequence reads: CATSRDILGTGTEQFF. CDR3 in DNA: TGTGCCACCAGCAGAGACATACTGGGGACAGGGACTGAGCAGTTCTTC. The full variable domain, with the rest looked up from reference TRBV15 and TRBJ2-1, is DAMVIQNPRYQVTQFGKPVTLSCSQTLNHNVMYWYQQKSSQAPKLLFHYYDKDFNNEADTPDNFQSRRPNTSFCFLDIRSPGLGDTAMYLCATSRDILGTGTEQFFGPGTRLTVL.